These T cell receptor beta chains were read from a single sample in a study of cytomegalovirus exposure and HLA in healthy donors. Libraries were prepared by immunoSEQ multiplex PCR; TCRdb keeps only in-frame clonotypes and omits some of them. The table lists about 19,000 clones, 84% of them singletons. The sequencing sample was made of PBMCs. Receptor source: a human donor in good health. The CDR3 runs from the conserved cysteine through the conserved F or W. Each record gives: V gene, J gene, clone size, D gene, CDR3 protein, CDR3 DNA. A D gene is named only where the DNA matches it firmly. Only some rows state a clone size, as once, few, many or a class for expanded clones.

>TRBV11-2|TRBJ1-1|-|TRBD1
CASSGGPRTGNTEAFF
TGTGCCAGCAGCGGGGGTCCGAGGACAGGAAACACTGAAGCTTTCTTT
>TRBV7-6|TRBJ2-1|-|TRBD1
CASSFRDSHYNEQFF
TGTGCCAGCAGCTTTCGGGACAGTCACTACAATGAGCAGTTCTTC
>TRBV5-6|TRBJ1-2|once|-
CASSPPENWGHGYTF
TGTGCCAGCAGCCCCCCTGAAAATTGGGGGCATGGCTACACCTTC
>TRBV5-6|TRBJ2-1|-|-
CASSLGLTGAFYNEQFF
TGTGCCAGCAGCTTGGGGCTTACCGGAGCGTTTTACAATGAGCAGTTCTTC
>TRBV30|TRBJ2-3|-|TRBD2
CAWTTLAGARDTQYF
TGTGCCTGGACCACACTAGCGGGAGCTCGGGATACGCAGTATTTT
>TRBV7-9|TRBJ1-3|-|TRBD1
CASSTEPGTGRNTIYF
TGTGCCAGCAGCACAGAACCCGGGACAGGTCGAAACACCATATATTTT
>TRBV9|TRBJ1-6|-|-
CASSGRTGNSPLHF
TGTGCCAGCAGCGGCAGAACAGGGAATTCACCCCTCCACTTT
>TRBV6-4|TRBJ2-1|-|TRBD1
CASSGTGSYNEQFF
TGTGCCAGCAGTGGGACAGGGTCCTACAATGAGCAGTTCTTC
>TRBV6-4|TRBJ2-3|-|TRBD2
CASSPNWREPGTDTQYF
TGTGCCAGCAGTCCGAACTGGCGGGAGCCGGGCACAGATACGCAGTATTTT
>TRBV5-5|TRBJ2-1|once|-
CASSLEGLRYEQFF
TGTGCCAGCAGCTTGGAGGGGCTGCGATATGAGCAGTTCTTC
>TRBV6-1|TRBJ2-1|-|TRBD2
CASRTETSGRGRQFF
TGTGCCAGCAGGACCGAGACTAGCGGGAGGGGGCGACAGTTCTTC
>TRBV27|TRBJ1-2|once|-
CASSLTTGFGYGYTF
TGTGCCAGCAGTTTAACAACGGGATTTGGGTATGGCTACACCTTC
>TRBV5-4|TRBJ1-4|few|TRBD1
CASSINRGLDEKLFF
TGTGCCAGCAGTATTAACAGGGGGCTGGATGAAAAACTGTTTTTT
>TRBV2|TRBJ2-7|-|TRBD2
CASSEAGLAYEQYF
TGTGCCAGCAGTGAAGCTGGACTAGCCTACGAGCAGTACTTC
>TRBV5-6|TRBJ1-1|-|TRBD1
CASSSGGKAEAFF
TGTGCCAGCAGCTCAGGGGGCAAGGCTGAAGCTTTCTTT
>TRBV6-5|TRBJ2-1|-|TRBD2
CASSSRLAGSYNEQFF
TGTGCCAGCAGTTCAAGACTAGCGGGATCTTACAATGAGCAGTTCTTC
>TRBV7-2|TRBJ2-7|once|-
CASSRVAYEQYF
TGTGCCAGCAGCCGGGTCGCCTACGAGCAGTACTTC
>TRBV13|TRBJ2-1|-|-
CASSGQFGEQFF
TGTGCCAGCTCAGGACAGTTCGGGGAGCAGTTCTTC
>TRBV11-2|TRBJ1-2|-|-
CASSFVRQDGYTF
TGTGCCAGCAGTTTCGTACGACAGGATGGCTACACCTTC
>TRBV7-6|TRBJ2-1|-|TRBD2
CASSSLAGALNEQFF
TGTGCCAGCAGCTCACTAGCGGGGGCTCTCAATGAGCAGTTCTTC
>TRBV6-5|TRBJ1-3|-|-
CASTGGNTIYF
TGTGCCAGCACCGGGGGAAACACCATATATTTT
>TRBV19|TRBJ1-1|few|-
CASSTSLYTEAFF
TGTGCCAGTAGTACTAGCCTTTACACTGAAGCTTTCTTT
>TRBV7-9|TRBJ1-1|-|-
CASSSREGVEAFF
TGTGCCAGCAGCTCCAGGGAGGGGGTGGAAGCTTTCTTT
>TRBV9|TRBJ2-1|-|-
CASGPGNEQFF
TGTGCCAGCGGGCCTGGGAATGAGCAGTTCTTC
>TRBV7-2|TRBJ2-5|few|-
CASTLDWGGLSGETQYF
TGTGCCAGCACCCTAGACTGGGGCGGCCTCAGCGGGGAGACCCAGTACTTC
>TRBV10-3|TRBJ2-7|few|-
CAISETLVEQYF
TGTGCCATCAGTGAGACTTTGGTCGAGCAGTACTTC
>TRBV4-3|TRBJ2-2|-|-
CASSQDRVTGELFF
TGCGCCAGCAGCCAAGACAGGGTCACCGGGGAGCTGTTTTTT
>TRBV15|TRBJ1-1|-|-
CATSTDRGMNTEAFF
TGTGCCACCAGCACAGACCGAGGAATGAACACTGAAGCTTTCTTT
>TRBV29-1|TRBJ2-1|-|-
CSVLPRGVSSYNEQFF
TGCAGCGTCCTTCCAAGGGGCGTCAGCTCCTACAATGAGCAGTTCTTC
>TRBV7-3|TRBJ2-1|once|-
CASSPTAGFNEQFF
TGTGCCAGCAGCCCTACGGCAGGATTTAATGAGCAGTTCTTC
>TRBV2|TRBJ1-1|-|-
CASSDSRRNTEAFF
TGTGCCAGCAGTGATTCAAGGAGGAACACTGAAGCTTTCTTT
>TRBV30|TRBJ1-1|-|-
CAWSTSQGTEAFF
TGTGCCTGGAGCACTTCCCAGGGCACTGAAGCTTTCTTT
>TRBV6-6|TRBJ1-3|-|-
CASSYGGAGNTIYF
TGTGCCAGCAGTTACGGGGGGGCTGGAAACACCATATATTTT
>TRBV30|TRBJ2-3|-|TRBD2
CAWSGSSGFTDTQYF
TGTGCCTGGAGTGGATCTAGCGGATTCACAGATACGCAGTATTTT
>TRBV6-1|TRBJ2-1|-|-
CASSAPDSYNEQFF
TGTGCCAGCAGTGCTCCGGACAGCTACAATGAGCAGTTCTTC
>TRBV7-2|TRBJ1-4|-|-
CASSPPWGGREKLFF
TGTGCCAGCAGCCCCCCTTGGGGGGGTCGCGAAAAACTGTTTTTT
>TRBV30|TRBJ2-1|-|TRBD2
CAWSGGRAMSNEQFF
TGTGCCTGGAGCGGGGGGAGGGCCATGTCCAATGAGCAGTTCTTC
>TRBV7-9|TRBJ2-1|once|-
CASSSSSYNEQFF
TGTGCCAGCAGCTCGTCCTCGTACAATGAGCAGTTCTTC
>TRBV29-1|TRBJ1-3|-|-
CSVVGIPGLGNTIYF
TGCAGCGTAGTGGGCATACCAGGCCTTGGAAACACCATATATTTT
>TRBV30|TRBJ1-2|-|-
CAWNRDLYGYTF
TGTGCCTGGAACAGGGACCTCTATGGCTACACCTTC
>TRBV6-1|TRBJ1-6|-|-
CASTTGGMNSPLHF
TGTGCCAGCACCACGGGGGGGATGAATTCACCCCTCCACTTT
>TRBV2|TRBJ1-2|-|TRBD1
CASSQIQGASYGYTF
TGTGCCAGCAGTCAAATACAGGGGGCGTCCTATGGCTACACCTTC
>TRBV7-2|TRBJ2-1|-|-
CASSPSRTAYNEQFF
TGTGCCAGCAGCCCAAGCAGGACAGCCTACAATGAGCAGTTCTTC
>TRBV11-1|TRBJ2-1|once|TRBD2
CASSTTSGISSYNEQFF
TGTGCCAGCAGCACGACTAGCGGGATTAGCTCCTACAATGAGCAGTTCTTC
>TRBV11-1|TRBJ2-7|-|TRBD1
CASSLVGTGFYEQYF
TGTGCCAGCAGCTTAGTCGGGACAGGGTTCTACGAGCAGTACTTC
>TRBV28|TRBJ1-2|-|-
CASNLSGGRIRTNYGYTF
TGTGCCAGCAATCTCTCAGGAGGGAGGATCCGGACTAACTATGGCTACACCTTC
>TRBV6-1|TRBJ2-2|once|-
CATMTGNTGELFF
TGTGCCACTATGACAGGGAACACCGGGGAGCTGTTTTTT